Listed below are T cell receptor beta chains from one sample, sequenced in a study of T cells in Graves' hyperthyroidism and ophthalmopathy. MiXCR, applied by TCRdb to the multiplex PCR reads, yields one record per CDR3 protein. Among around 350,000 distinct CDR3 sequences, approximately 18% were seen once, and the ten largest hold 30% to 40%. Sequenced input: blood. The source is a woman aged 25 to 45 with Graves' hyperthyroidism that later progressed to Graves' ophthalmopathy. Each CDR3 is given with its conserved first and last residue. Fields, in order: J gene, D gene, V gene, clone size, CDR3 DNA, CDR3 protein. The D gene is left open where the match is weak. Size values are once, few and many counts, or a class for expanded clones, and some rows have none.

TRBJ2-3 | TRBD2 | TRBV6-2/TRBV6-3 | - | TGTGCCAGCAGTGCTCCTAGCGGGGGGTACGGCACAGATACGCAGTATTTT | CASSAPSGGYGTDTQYF
TRBJ2-5 | TRBD2 | TRBV28 | - | TGTGCCAGCAGCCCGACTAGCGGGAACCAAGAGACCCAGTACTTC | CASSPTSGNQETQYF
TRBJ2-3 | - | TRBV18 | many | TGTGCCAGCTCCCTGCGACCGACGACCGATACGCAGTATTTT | CASSLRPTTDTQYF
TRBJ2-7 | TRBD1 | TRBV7-9 | many | TGTGCCAGCAGCTTTGACAGGGTCTACGAGCAGTACTTC | CASSFDRVYEQYF
TRBJ2-3 | TRBD2 | TRBV13 | many | TGTGCCAGCAGCCCGGGACTAGCGAGCACGCAGTATTTT | CASSPGLASTQYF
TRBJ1-1 | - | TRBV11-2 | many | TGTGCCAGCAGCTTAGGGGTCTTGGGGACGGAAGCTTTCTTT | CASSLGVLGTEAFF
TRBJ2-3 | TRBD1 | TRBV2 | - | TGTGCCAGCACAAGGACAGGACGCACAGATACGCAGTATTTT | CASTRTGRTDTQYF
TRBJ1-1 | - | TRBV5-1 | - | TGCGCCAGCAGCTTGATCAGGGGTGAAGCTTTCTTT | CASSLIRGEAFF
TRBJ2-3 | TRBD2 | TRBV28 | - | TGTGCCAGCAGTCCCAACGACTCCGGGACTAGCGGGCGCACAGATACGCAGTATTTT | CASSPNDSGTSGRTDTQYF
TRBJ1-5 | - | TRBV4-2 | - | TGTGCCAGCAGCCAAGATTTGGACAGATATCAGCCCCAGCATTTT | CASSQDLDRYQPQHF
TRBJ2-1 | TRBD1 | TRBV10-3 | - | TGTGCCATGGGGGGACAGGCTTACAATGAGCAGTTCTTC | CAMGGQAYNEQFF
TRBJ2-3 | - | TRBV6-5 | many | TGTGCCAGCAGTTACGTAAAGGGGAGCAGCACAGATACGCAGTATTTT | CASSYVKGSSTDTQYF
TRBJ2-2 | - | TRBV15 | few | TGTGCCACCAGCAGAGCAGGCGGGGAGCTGTTTTTT | CATSRAGGELFF
TRBJ1-5 | - | TRBV12-3/TRBV12-4 | few | TGTGCCAGCAGTCTCCCCCCCGGTCAGCCCCAGCATTTT | CASSLPPGQPQHF
TRBJ1-2 | TRBD1 | TRBV7-9 | many | TGTGCCAGCAGCTTTCCAGGGGGCACCTATGGCTACACCTTC | CASSFPGGTYGYTF
TRBJ1-2 | - | TRBV7-9 | few | TGTGCCAGCAGCCGGGGACTGCCCAGCTATGGCTACACCTTC | CASSRGLPSYGYTF
TRBJ1-1 | - | TRBV4-2 | - | TGTGCCAGCAGCCAAGATCTCTGGGGAGCCACTGAAGCTTTCTTT | CASSQDLWGATEAFF
TRBJ2-4 | - | TRBV25-1 | many | TGTGCCAGCAGTGAATCTCACAGTTCGAACATTCAGTACTTC | CASSESHSSNIQYF
TRBJ1-4 | - | TRBV19 | few | TGTGCCAGTAACATACGTGGCAGTCGGAGCGAAAAACTGTTTTTT | CASNIRGSRSEKLFF
TRBJ2-1 | TRBD2 | TRBV20-1 | - | TGCAGTGCTAGAGTTGGGACTAGCGCCATCAATGAGCAGTTCTTC | CSARVGTSAINEQFF
TRBJ1-6 | - | TRBV5-5 | many | TGTGCCAGCAGCCGGGTCCTGGGAGACAATTCACCCCTCCACTTT | CASSRVLGDNSPLHF
TRBJ2-7 | TRBD2 | TRBV9 | few | TGTGCCAGCAGCGCCAGGGACTACCCATCCTACGAGCAGTACTTC | CASSARDYPSYEQYF
TRBJ2-5 | TRBD1 | TRBV9 | many | TGTGCCAGCAGCCCCGGGGACAGGGGAATTTTTGAGTACTTC | CASSPGDRGIFEYF
TRBJ2-7 | - | TRBV27 | - | TGTGCCAGCAGTGGTGACCTTTCCTACGAGCAGTACTTC | CASSGDLSYEQYF
TRBJ2-4 | TRBD1 | TRBV28 | many | TGTGCCAGCAGTTTAGGACAGGGGAACATTCAGTACTTC | CASSLGQGNIQYF
TRBJ2-3 | - | TRBV7-8 | - | TGTGCCAGCAGCTTAGGTGGCAGGGGAGGCGCAGATACGCAGTATTTT | CASSLGGRGGADTQYF
TRBJ2-7 | - | TRBV15 | - | TGTGCCACCAGCAGAGATTTAGTCGGGGAGTACGAGCAGTACTTC | CATSRDLVGEYEQYF
TRBJ2-7 | - | TRBV6-1 | many | TGTGCCAGCAGTGAACCGGAGTCCTACGAGCAGTACTTC | CASSEPESYEQYF
TRBJ2-2 | TRBD1 | TRBV19 | few | TGTGCCAGTATCGACAGGGGCCCCGGGGAGCTGTTTTTT | CASIDRGPGELFF
TRBJ1-1 | - | TRBV11-2 | once | TGTGCCAGCAGCTGGGGTTCAGTCCAGAACACTGAAGCTTTCTTT | CASSWGSVQNTEAFF
TRBJ2-7 | TRBD2 | TRBV4-1 | many | TGCGCCAGCAGCCAAGGACCGGGACTAGGAAACGAGCAGTACTTC | CASSQGPGLGNEQYF